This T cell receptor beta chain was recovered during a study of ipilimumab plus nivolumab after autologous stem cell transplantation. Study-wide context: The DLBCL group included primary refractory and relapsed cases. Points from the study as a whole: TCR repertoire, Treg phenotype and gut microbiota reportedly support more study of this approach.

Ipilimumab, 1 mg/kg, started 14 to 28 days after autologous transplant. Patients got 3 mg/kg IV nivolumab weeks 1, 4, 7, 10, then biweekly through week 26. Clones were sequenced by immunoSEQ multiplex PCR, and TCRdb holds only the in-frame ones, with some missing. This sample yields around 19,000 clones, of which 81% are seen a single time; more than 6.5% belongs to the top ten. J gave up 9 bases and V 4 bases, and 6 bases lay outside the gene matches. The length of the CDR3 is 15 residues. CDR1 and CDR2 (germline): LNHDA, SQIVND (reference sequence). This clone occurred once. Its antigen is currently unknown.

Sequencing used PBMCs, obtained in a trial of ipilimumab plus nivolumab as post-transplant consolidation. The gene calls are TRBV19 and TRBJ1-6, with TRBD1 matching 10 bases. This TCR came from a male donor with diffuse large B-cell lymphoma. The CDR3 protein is CASSTPDRGLSPLHF. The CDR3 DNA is TGTGCCAGTAGTACCCCCGACAGGGGGCTTTCACCCCTCCACTTT.